This is a list of T cell receptor beta chains from one sample in a study of blood T cell repertoires in COVID-19. The repertoire was sequenced with immunoSEQ multiplex PCR; TCRdb's copy has only in-frame clones and lacks some. The sample includes about 290,000 clones, about 89% of them seen just once. Sequenced input: peripheral blood. The receptors shown here come from a woman in her forties who had recovered from COVID-19. Both conserved end residues are part of each CDR3. The D gene is left open where the match is weak. The size entry is marked missing in some rows and otherwise reads once, few, many or a size class.

V gene: TRBV19; clone size: -; J gene: TRBJ2-7; D gene: -; CDR3 DNA: TGTGCCAGTAGTATAGGTGCGCAGGCCCCCTACGAGCAGTACTTC; CDR3 protein: CASSIGAQAPYEQYF
V gene: TRBV5-1; clone size: -; J gene: TRBJ2-7; D gene: TRBD1; CDR3 DNA: TGCGCCAGCAGCTTGGCCGGACAGGGAGGCCACGAGCAGTACTTC; CDR3 protein: CASSLAGQGGHEQYF
V gene: TRBV5-8; clone size: -; J gene: TRBJ1-5; D gene: -; CDR3 DNA: TGTGCCAGCAGCTACACCAGGGGTTATAGCAATCAGCCCCAGCATTTT; CDR3 protein: CASSYTRGYSNQPQHF
V gene: TRBV10-3; clone size: -; J gene: TRBJ2-4; D gene: -; CDR3 DNA: TGTGCCATCAGTGAGTCGTTGGGGCAGAAAAACATTCAGTACTTC; CDR3 protein: CAISESLGQKNIQYF
V gene: TRBV24-1; clone size: -; J gene: TRBJ2-1; D gene: -; CDR3 DNA: TGTGCCACCAGTGACTCACAGGGATTGCCCACCAATGAGCAGTTCTTC; CDR3 protein: CATSDSQGLPTNEQFF
V gene: TRBV3-1/TRBV3-2; clone size: -; J gene: TRBJ2-3; D gene: -; CDR3 DNA: TGTGCCAGCAGCCAGACGGACGGGGTAACAGATACGCAGTATTTT; CDR3 protein: CASSQTDGVTDTQYF
V gene: TRBV28; clone size: -; J gene: TRBJ2-2; D gene: TRBD2; CDR3 DNA: TGTGCCAGCGGATCGTGGCTAGCGGGACCCACCGGGGAGCTGTTTTTT; CDR3 protein: CASGSWLAGPTGELFF
V gene: TRBV27; clone size: -; J gene: TRBJ2-1; D gene: TRBD2; CDR3 DNA: TGTGCCACTGGGGGGGGGTCTAATGAGCAGTTCTTC; CDR3 protein: CATGGGSNEQFF
V gene: TRBV24-1; clone size: -; J gene: TRBJ2-1; D gene: -; CDR3 DNA: TGTGCCACCAGTGATTCTGCGGTGGGTGAGCAGTTCTTC; CDR3 protein: CATSDSAVGEQFF
V gene: TRBV21-1; clone size: -; J gene: TRBJ2-3; D gene: -; CDR3 DNA: TGTGCCAGCAGCAAAGTCAAAGGGAGGGCAGATACGCAGTATTTT; CDR3 protein: CASSKVKGRADTQYF
V gene: TRBV11-3; clone size: -; J gene: TRBJ1-1; D gene: -; CDR3 DNA: TGTGCCAGCAGCTCCTCAGGGGTCAACACTGAAGCTTTCTTT; CDR3 protein: CASSSSGVNTEAFF
V gene: TRBV18; clone size: -; J gene: TRBJ2-6; D gene: -; CDR3 DNA: TGTGCCAGCTCACCTCTGTCGGCACAGGGCGACTCTGGGGCCAACGTCCTGACTTTC; CDR3 protein: CASSPLSAQGDSGANVLTF
V gene: TRBV3-1/TRBV3-2; clone size: -; J gene: TRBJ2-7; D gene: -; CDR3 DNA: TGTGCCAGCAGCCAAGCCGGGACAAACTACGAGCAGTACTTC; CDR3 protein: CASSQAGTNYEQYF
V gene: TRBV19; clone size: -; J gene: TRBJ2-7; D gene: TRBD1; CDR3 DNA: TGTGCCAGTAGGCCGGGACAGGGGTTCCTATACGAGCAGTACTTC; CDR3 protein: CASRPGQGFLYEQYF
V gene: TRBV18; clone size: -; J gene: TRBJ2-1; D gene: -; CDR3 DNA: TGTGCCAGCTCACCCGGGAGTAGCTCCTACAATGAGCAGTTCTTC; CDR3 protein: CASSPGSSSYNEQFF
V gene: TRBV2; clone size: -; J gene: TRBJ2-5; D gene: TRBD2; CDR3 DNA: TGTGCCAGCAGTCGCCGCGGGACTAGCAGAACGCAAGAGACCCAGTACTTC; CDR3 protein: CASSRRGTSRTQETQYF
V gene: TRBV19; clone size: many; J gene: TRBJ1-1; D gene: TRBD1; CDR3 DNA: TGTGCCAGTACCGTCAGACAGGGGGAGGTGAACACTGAAGCTTTCTTT; CDR3 protein: CASTVRQGEVNTEAFF
V gene: TRBV11-3; clone size: -; J gene: TRBJ2-5; D gene: TRBD2; CDR3 DNA: TGTGCCAGCAGCTCCGGGACTAGCGGCCACCAAGAGACCCAGTACTTC; CDR3 protein: CASSSGTSGHQETQYF
V gene: TRBV7-2; clone size: -; J gene: TRBJ2-5; D gene: TRBD2; CDR3 DNA: TGTGCCAGCAGCTACGGACTAGCGGGAGCCCAAGAGACCCAGTACTTC; CDR3 protein: CASSYGLAGAQETQYF
V gene: TRBV7-6; clone size: -; J gene: TRBJ2-2; D gene: -; CDR3 DNA: TGTGCCAGCAGCTTCGGGGGCGGGAGCTTCTCTGGCGGGGAGCTGTTTTTT; CDR3 protein: CASSFGGGSFSGGELFF
V gene: TRBV3-1/TRBV3-2; clone size: -; J gene: TRBJ1-2; D gene: TRBD1; CDR3 DNA: TGTGCCAGCAGCCAAGGAGGTCCGGGACAGGGCGCGTATGGCTACACCTTC; CDR3 protein: CASSQGGPGQGAYGYTF
V gene: TRBV10-3; clone size: once; J gene: TRBJ1-1; D gene: -; CDR3 DNA: TGTGCCATCACCCGCGGGGCCTTCCAAACTGAAGCTTTCTTT; CDR3 protein: CAITRGAFQTEAFF
V gene: TRBV7-2; clone size: -; J gene: TRBJ1-1; D gene: TRBD1; CDR3 DNA: TGTGCCAGCAGCCGCAGACAGGGGAGAGCTTTCTTT; CDR3 protein: CASSRRQGRAFF
V gene: TRBV6-4; clone size: -; J gene: TRBJ1-5; D gene: -; CDR3 DNA: TGTGCCAGGAATCTCGGGCCCAAAGGGGTTCAGCCCCAGCATTTT; CDR3 protein: CARNLGPKGVQPQHF
V gene: TRBV7-8; clone size: -; J gene: TRBJ2-5; D gene: TRBD2; CDR3 DNA: TGTGCCAGCAGCATAATGGGGGGGAGTGGGGAGACCCAGTACTTC; CDR3 protein: CASSIMGGSGETQYF
V gene: TRBV7-9; clone size: -; J gene: TRBJ1-4; D gene: TRBD1; CDR3 DNA: TGTGCCAGCAGCTTGGGGGGAGACAGGGTTGGGGAAAAACTGTTTTTT; CDR3 protein: CASSLGGDRVGEKLFF
V gene: TRBV10-3; clone size: -; J gene: TRBJ1-5; D gene: -; CDR3 DNA: TGTGCCATCAGTTCGTCACAGGGCAAAGGTAGCAATCAGCCCCAGCATTTT; CDR3 protein: CAISSSQGKGSNQPQHF
V gene: TRBV27; clone size: -; J gene: TRBJ1-4; D gene: -; CDR3 DNA: TGTGCCAGCAGTTTATCAGGGGTCGATGAAAAACTGTTTTTT; CDR3 protein: CASSLSGVDEKLFF
V gene: TRBV7-9; clone size: -; J gene: TRBJ2-2; D gene: -; CDR3 DNA: TGTGCCAGCAGACCTTTCACGGGAACCGGGGAGCTGTTTTTT; CDR3 protein: CASRPFTGTGELFF
V gene: TRBV3-1/TRBV3-2; clone size: once; J gene: TRBJ2-3; D gene: TRBD2; CDR3 DNA: TGTGCCAGCAGCCAGCAACCGGGAGGCCGAGATACGCAGTATTTT; CDR3 protein: CASSQQPGGRDTQYF
V gene: TRBV3-1/TRBV3-2; clone size: -; J gene: TRBJ1-2; D gene: -; CDR3 DNA: TGTGCCAGCAGCCAAGGCGGGGGGACCGGCTACACCTTC; CDR3 protein: CASSQGGGTGYTF
V gene: TRBV7-2; clone size: once; J gene: TRBJ2-5; D gene: -; CDR3 DNA: TGTGCCAGCAGCCCACGGACAGCAAGGGAAGAGACCCAGTACTTC; CDR3 protein: CASSPRTAREETQYF